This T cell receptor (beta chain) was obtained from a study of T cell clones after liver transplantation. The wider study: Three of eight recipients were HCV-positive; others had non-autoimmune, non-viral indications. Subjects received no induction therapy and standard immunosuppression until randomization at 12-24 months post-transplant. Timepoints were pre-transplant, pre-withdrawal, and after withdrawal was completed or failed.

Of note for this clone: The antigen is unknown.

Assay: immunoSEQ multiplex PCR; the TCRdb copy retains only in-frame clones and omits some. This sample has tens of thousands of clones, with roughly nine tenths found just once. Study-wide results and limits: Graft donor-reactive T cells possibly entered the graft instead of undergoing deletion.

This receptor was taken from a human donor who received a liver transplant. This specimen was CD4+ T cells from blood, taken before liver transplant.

The CDR3 DNA reads TGTGCCAGCAGTTACTCCGGGACAGGGCCCCAGTACTTC. This translates into CASSYSGTGPQYF. The chain uses TRBV6-5 and TRBJ2-5, with TRBD1 matching over 9 bases. The germline CDR1 and CDR2 sequences are MNHEY and SVGAGI. CDR3 size: 13 residues. V was pared by 0 bases and J by 9 bases, with 2 bases of the junction left unmatched.